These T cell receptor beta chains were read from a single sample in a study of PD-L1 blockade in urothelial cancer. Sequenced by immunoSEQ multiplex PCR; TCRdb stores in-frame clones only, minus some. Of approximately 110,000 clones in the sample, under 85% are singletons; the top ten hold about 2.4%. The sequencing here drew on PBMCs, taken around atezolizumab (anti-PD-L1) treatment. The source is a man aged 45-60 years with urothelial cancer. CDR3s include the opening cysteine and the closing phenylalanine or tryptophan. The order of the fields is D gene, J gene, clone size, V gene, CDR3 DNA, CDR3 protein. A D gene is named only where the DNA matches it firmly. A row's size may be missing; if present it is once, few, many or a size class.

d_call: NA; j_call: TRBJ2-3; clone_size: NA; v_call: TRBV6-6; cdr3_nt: TGTGCCAGCAACCCAGCGGGCCGCAGCACAGATACGCAGTATTTT; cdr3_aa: CASNPAGRSTDTQYF
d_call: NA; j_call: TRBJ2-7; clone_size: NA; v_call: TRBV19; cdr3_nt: TGTGCCAGTAGGAAGGGGGGGAGCTCCTACGAGCAGTACTTC; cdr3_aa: CASRKGGSSYEQYF
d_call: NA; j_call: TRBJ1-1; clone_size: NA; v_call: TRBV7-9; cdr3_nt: TGTGCCAGCAGCTTACAATCTGAAGCTTTCTTT; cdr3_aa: CASSLQSEAFF
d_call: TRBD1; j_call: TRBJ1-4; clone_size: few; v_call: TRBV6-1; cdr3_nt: TGTGCCAGCAGTCGGACAGGGGCGGGGGAAAAACTGTTTTTT; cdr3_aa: CASSRTGAGEKLFF
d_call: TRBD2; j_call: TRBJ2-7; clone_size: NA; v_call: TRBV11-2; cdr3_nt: TGTGCCAGCAGCTCCCAGCGGGACCATTACGAGCAGTACTTC; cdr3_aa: CASSSQRDHYEQYF
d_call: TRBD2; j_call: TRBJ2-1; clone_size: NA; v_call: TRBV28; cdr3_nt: TGTGCCAGTACCGGGACTAGCGGGGGGAGCTCCTACAATGAGCAGTTCTTC; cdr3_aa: CASTGTSGGSSYNEQFF
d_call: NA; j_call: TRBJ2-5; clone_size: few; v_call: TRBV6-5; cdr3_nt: TGTGCCAGCAGAGGAGCCAGCAGTAGGTCCCAGTACTTC; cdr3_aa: CASRGASSRSQYF
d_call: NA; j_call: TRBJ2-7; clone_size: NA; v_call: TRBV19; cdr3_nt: TGTGCCAGTAGTACGGGACTGGCCTACGAGCAGTACTTC; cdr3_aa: CASSTGLAYEQYF
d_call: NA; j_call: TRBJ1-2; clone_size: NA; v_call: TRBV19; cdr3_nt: TGTGCCAGTAGTACTACAGGGTTTGGCCACACCTTC; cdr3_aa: CASSTTGFGHTF
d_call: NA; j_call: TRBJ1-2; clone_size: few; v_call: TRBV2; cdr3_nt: TGTGCCAGCAGTGACCCCGACAGTGACTTC; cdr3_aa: CASSDPDSDF
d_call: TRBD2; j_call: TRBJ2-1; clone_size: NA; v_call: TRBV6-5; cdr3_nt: TGTGCCAGCAACAAAGGGGCGGGAGGGCTGGGTGAGCAGTTCTTC; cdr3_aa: CASNKGAGGLGEQFF
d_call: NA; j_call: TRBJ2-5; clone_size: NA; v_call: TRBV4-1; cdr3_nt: TGCGCCAGCAGCCAAGATCTCGTACAGAACCAAGAGACCCAGTACTTC; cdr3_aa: CASSQDLVQNQETQYF
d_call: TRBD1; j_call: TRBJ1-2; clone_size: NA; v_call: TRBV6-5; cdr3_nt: TGTGCCAGCAGTTACTTCCCGAGACAGGGCTATGGCTACACCTTC; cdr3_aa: CASSYFPRQGYGYTF
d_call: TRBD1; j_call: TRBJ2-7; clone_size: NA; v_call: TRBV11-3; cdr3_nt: TGTGCCAGCAGCTTAAGGCAGGGGGCTGAAGAGCAGTACTTC; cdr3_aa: CASSLRQGAEEQYF
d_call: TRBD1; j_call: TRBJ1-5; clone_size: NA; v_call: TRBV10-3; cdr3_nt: TGTGCCATCAGTGATGGCCAGGGGGCGATTCAGCCCCAGCATTTT; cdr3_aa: CAISDGQGAIQPQHF
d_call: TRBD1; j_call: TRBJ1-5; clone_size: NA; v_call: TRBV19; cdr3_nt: TGTGCCAGTAGCTCACAGGGGAGTAGGGAGCCCCAGCATTTT; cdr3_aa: CASSSQGSREPQHF
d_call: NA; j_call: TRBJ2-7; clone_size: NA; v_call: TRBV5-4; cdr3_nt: TGTACCAGCAGCTTGCAGGGAACATCCTACGAGCAGTACTTC; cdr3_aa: CTSSLQGTSYEQYF